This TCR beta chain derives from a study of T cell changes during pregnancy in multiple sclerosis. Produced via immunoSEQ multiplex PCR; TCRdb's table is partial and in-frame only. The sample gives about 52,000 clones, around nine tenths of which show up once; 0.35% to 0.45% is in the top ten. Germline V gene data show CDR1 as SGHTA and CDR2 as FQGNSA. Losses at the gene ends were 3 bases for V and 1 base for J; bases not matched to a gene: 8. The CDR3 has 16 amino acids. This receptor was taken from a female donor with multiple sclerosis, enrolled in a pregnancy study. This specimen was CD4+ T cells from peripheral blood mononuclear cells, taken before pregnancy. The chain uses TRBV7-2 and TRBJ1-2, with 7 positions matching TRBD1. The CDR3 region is CASSFEPGQYNYGYTF. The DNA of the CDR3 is TGTGCCAGCAGCTTTGAACCGGGACAGTATAACTATGGCTACACCTTC. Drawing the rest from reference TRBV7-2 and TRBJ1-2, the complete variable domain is GAGVSQSPSNKVTEKGKDVELRCDPISGHTALYWYRQSLGQGLEFLIYFQGNSAPDKSGLPSDRFSAERTGGSVSTLTIQRTQQEDSAVYLCASSFEPGQYNYGYTFGSGTRLTVV.